This T cell receptor beta chain was sequenced in a study of regulatory T cells in long-lasting Graves disease. Points on this clonotype: Given a much more abundant clone one base away, this may be a read error.

Germline CDR1 is SNHLY and CDR2 is FYNNEI. V shed 3 bases and J shed 3 bases, with 2 bases lying between them. The CDR3 contains 11 residues. Time point denoted: newly diagnosed GD, antithyroid drugs for less than 3 months. Extracted RNA from PBMCs served as the source of the TCR library. Assembly of TCR beta libraries relied on iRepertoire HTBI primers together with Arm-PCR of CDR3 regions. TCRdb reprocessed the multiplex PCR reads with MiXCR, giving one entry per CDR3 protein. The data show hundreds of thousands of distinct CDR3 sequences, 15% to 20% seen once. The same sample was also studied in work on T cells in Graves' hyperthyroidism and ophthalmopathy.

This sequence originates from a woman under 40 with Graves disease. This chain joins TRBV2 and TRBJ2-5; D gene uncertain. The source material was peripheral blood mononuclear cells (PBMCs), sampled at new diagnosis, from a patient treated with antithyroid drugs. For the CDR3, the DNA is TGTGCCAGCAGTGAGGAAGAGACCCAGTACTTC. Protein: CASSEEETQYF.